What follows are 13 T cell receptor beta chains derived from one specimen sequenced in a study of blood T cell repertoires in COVID-19. Libraries were prepared by immunoSEQ multiplex PCR; TCRdb keeps only in-frame clonotypes and omits some of them. The sample carries roughly 300,000 clones, roughly 86% recorded once. The sequenced sample consisted of peripheral blood. The source of these receptors is a woman in her forties or fifties who had recovered from COVID-19.

J is TRBJ2-7 and V is TRBV28, with D perhaps TRBD2 (5 bases). The germline gives CDR1 MDHEN, CDR2 SYDVKM. V dropped 3 bases and J dropped 0 bases, with 9 bases sitting between them. The CDR3 has 14 residues. CDR3 loop: CASSLDSASYEQYF. CDR3 bases: TGTGCCAGCAGTTTGGACTCAGCCTCCTACGAGCAGTACTTC.

The V gene is TRBV3-1 (or the pseudogene TRBV3-2), the J gene TRBJ2-7; D not certain. CDR3 length: 14 residues. Trimming pared 5 bases from V and 3 bases from J, leaving 14 bases between. Germline CDR1 reads LGHDT; CDR2 reads YNNKEL (reference sequence). The DNA of the CDR3 is TGTGCCAGCAGCTATCAAAACAGCCTCTACGAGCAGTACTTC. This translates into CASSYQNSLYEQYF.

V usage is TRBV5-5 and J usage is TRBJ2-1; 10 bases are shared with TRBD1. The length of the CDR3 is 17 residues. Germline V lookup: CDR1 SGHKS, CDR2 YYEKEE (reference sequence). Trimming removed 2 bases from V and 8 bases from J; junction bases left unmatched: 13. CDR3 nucleotides: TGTGCCAGCAGCTTTATTTCGGGACAGGGGTACTGGGATGAGCAGTTCTTC. Translated: CASSFISGQGYWDEQFF. Combining the CDR3 with reference TRBV5-5 and TRBJ2-1 gives the whole variable domain DAGVTQSPTHLIKTRGQQVTLRCSPISGHKSVSWYQQVLGQGPQFIFQYYEKEERGRGNFPDRFSARQFPNYSSELNVNALLLGDSALYLCASSFISGQGYWDEQFFGPGTRLTVL.

The genes are TRBV5-1 and TRBJ1-1, with D uncertain. CDR3 size: 14 residues. Germline CDR1 and CDR2: SGHRS and YFSETQ. The V gene lost 4 bases and the J gene lost 1 base, with 11 bases spanning the gap. CDR3 loop: CASSQNPANTEAFF. The CDR3, as DNA: TGCGCCAGCAGCCAGAACCCCGCGAACACTGAAGCTTTCTTT.

This chain uses TRBV25-1 with TRBJ2-1; 9 nucleotides agree with TRBD2. The germline V gene has CDR1 MGHDK and CDR2 SYGVNS. Trimming took 1 base from V and 7 from J; bases not matched to a gene: 8. This CDR3 comprises 16 residues. CDR3 loop: CASSESAGGPRNEQFF. CDR3 DNA sequence: TGTGCCAGCAGTGAATCCGCGGGGGGGCCCAGGAATGAGCAGTTCTTC.

V is TRBV29-1 and J is TRBJ1-1; D gene uncertain. CDR3 length equals 13 residues. V was shortened by 8 bases and J by 1 base, with 14 bases between the two germline ends. From germline, CDR1 is SQVTM and CDR2 ANQGSEA. The CDR3 protein is CSFGLGGNTEAFF. CDR3 DNA sequence: TGCAGCTTCGGTCTGGGAGGGAACACTGAAGCTTTCTTT.

This chain links TRBV3-1 (or the pseudogene TRBV3-2) with TRBJ1-1, with D possibly being TRBD1 (5 bases). The germline V and J ends were trimmed by 4 bases and 1 base, with 13 bases remaining between them. Germline V lookup: CDR1 LGHDT, CDR2 YNNKEL (reference sequence). The CDR3 extends over 15 amino acids. CDR3 nucleotides: TGTGCCAGCAGCCCACCCGCAGGGAAGAACACTGAAGCTTTCTTT. Its translation: CASSPPAGKNTEAFF.

This clone was counted once. The genes are TRBV4-3 and TRBJ2-3, with 9 nucleotides matching TRBD2. The CDR3 covers 15 residues. V was pared by 4 bases and J by 6 bases, with 8 bases of the junction left unmatched. The germline V gene encodes CDR1 LGHNA and CDR2 YSLEER. The CDR3, as DNA: TGCGCCAGCAGCCCCTTAGCGGGAGCGGTGGATACGCAGTATTTT. It encodes CASSPLAGAVDTQYF.

The rearrangement links TRBV6-5 to TRBJ2-1, with 9 nucleotides matching TRBD1. The CDR3 covers 15 residues. CDR1 MNHEY and CDR2 SVGAGI come from the germline V gene. The J segment lost 5 bases and the V segment lost 7 bases, leaving 9 bases of the junction unmatched. The DNA for the CDR3 is TGTGCCAGCACTCGAGGACAGGGGCAAAACAATGAGCAGTTCTTC. Encoded protein: CASTRGQGQNNEQFF.

The chain joins TRBV6-2 or TRBV6-3 to TRBJ2-6; 9 bases match TRBD1. The CDR3 totals 16 residues. The germline V gene has CDR1 MNHEY and CDR2 SVGEGT. The trim removed 5 bases at V and 4 bases at J, leaving 6 bases unmatched. CDR3 protein: CASSAGQGSGANVLTF. The DNA for the CDR3 is TGTGCCAGCAGTGCCGGACAGGGGTCAGGGGCCAACGTCCTGACTTTC.

The chain recombines TRBV5-1 with TRBJ1-2; TRBD1 agrees at 7 bases. The CDR3 totals 15 residues. CDR1 is SGHRS, CDR2 YFSETQ, per germline. J lost 7 bases, V lost 4 bases, and 13 bases had no gene match. CDR3 DNA: TGCGCCAGCAGCGATCGACAGGGAGAAGGCGGTGGCTACACCTTC. It specifies CASSDRQGEGGGYTF.

The rearrangement uses TRBV7-2 and TRBJ2-7, with D possibly matching TRBD2 (6 bases). The germline V gene has CDR1 SGHTA and CDR2 FQGNSA. The CDR3 sequence is 14 residues long. The V and J ends lost 2 bases and 6 bases respectively, with 14 bases between them. The CDR3 nucleotides are TGTGCCAGCAGCTTACTAACGGGGGTCGGCGAGCAGTACTTC. Encoded protein: CASSLLTGVGEQYF.

This rearrangement joins TRBV3-1 (or the pseudogene TRBV3-2) to TRBJ1-4, with a tentative D call TRBD1 (6 bases). Germline CDR1 LGHDT, CDR2 YNNKEL (reference sequence). V gave up 4 bases and J gave up 8 bases, with 14 bases separating them. The CDR3 contains 14 residues. CDR3 in amino acids: CASSPLGGGEKLFF. The CDR3 region has the DNA TGTGCCAGCAGCCCCCTCGGGGGGGGCGAAAAACTGTTTTTT.